The subject of this entry is one TCR beta chain. Its antigen is currently unknown. V lost 1 base and J 1 base, leaving 11 bases between the germline ends. The CDR3 contains 15 residues. Germline V gene lookup returns CDR1 SGHRS and CDR2 YFSETQ. Libraries were prepared by immunoSEQ multiplex PCR; TCRdb keeps only in-frame clonotypes and omits some of them. The top ten clones hold around 1% of a sample with a few hundred thousand clones, 80% to 90% of them seen once. This sample stems from a study of cytomegalovirus exposure and HLA in healthy donors. Broader study findings: Listed as cytomegalovirus-associated were 150 to 200 TCR beta chains.

V gene TRBV5-1 combines with J gene TRBJ1-1; D is ambiguous. Sequenced: PBMCs. The source is a woman aged 18-29 years in good health and CMV-seronegative. CDR3: CASSLIGEKNTEAFF. CDR3 DNA: TGCGCCAGCAGCTTGATTGGAGAAAAGAACACTGAAGCTTTCTTT.